Presented here are 16 T cell receptor beta chains from one specimen sequenced in a study of T cell changes during pregnancy in multiple sclerosis. Clones were read by immunoSEQ multiplex PCR, and TCRdb kept only the in-frame ones, dropping some. The sample contains approximately 100,000 clones, more than 85% of which appear only once. The source was peripheral blood, collected in the second trimester of pregnancy. These receptors were obtained from a female donor with multiple sclerosis, enrolled in a pregnancy study.

V gene TRBV9 combines with J gene TRBJ2-5; tentatively, D is TRBD2 (6 bases). Between the trimmed V and J ends, which lost 0 bases and 5 bases, there was a span of 14 bases. There are 15 residues in the CDR3. Germline V lookup: CDR1 SGDLS, CDR2 YYNGEE. This chain's CDR3 is CASSVATGVGETQYF. CDR3 sequence (DNA): TGTGCCAGCAGCGTAGCTACGGGAGTGGGGGAGACCCAGTACTTC.

V is TRBV19 and J is TRBJ1-2; TRBD1 matches 8 bases. Germline trimming cut 5 bases from V and 2 bases from J; bases unmatched to any gene: 7. The CDR3 contains 15 residues. Germline V lookup: CDR1 LNHDA, CDR2 SQIVND (reference sequence). The CDR3: CASSPGTGRNYGYTF. The CDR3 bases are TGTGCCAGTAGTCCCGGGACAGGAAGAAACTATGGCTACACCTTC.

This chain connects TRBV19 to TRBJ2-1, with TRBD2 matching over 9 bases. V was clipped by 10 bases and J by 0 bases; unmatched bases: 7. CDR1 LNHDA and CDR2 SQIVND come from the germline V gene (reference sequence). This CDR3 contains 15 residues. CDR3 DNA sequence: TGTGCCACCAAGCGGGAGGCGGACTCCTACAATGAGCAGTTCTTC. Translated: CATKREADSYNEQFF.

The chain recombines TRBV19 with TRBJ1-1; D is possibly TRBD1 (6 bases). V was shortened by 5 bases and J by 1 base, with 14 bases between the two germline ends. CDR3 length equals 15 residues. Germline loops: CDR1 LNHDA, CDR2 SQIVND (reference sequence). CDR3 loop: CASSPQPTGNTEAFF. The CDR3 bases are TGTGCCAGTAGTCCCCAACCGACAGGGAACACTGAAGCTTTCTTT.

The chain recombines TRBV7-9 with TRBJ1-2, with 7 bases lining up with TRBD1. CDR3 size: 16 residues. Germline loops: CDR1 SEHNR, CDR2 FQNEAQ (reference sequence). With V trimmed by 3 bases and J by 0 bases, 7 bases remained unmatched. CDR3 sequence reads: CASSFDQGQTNYGYTF. CDR3 bases: TGTGCCAGCAGCTTCGACCAGGGACAGACTAACTATGGCTACACCTTC.

V usage is TRBV28 and J usage is TRBJ2-1, with TRBD1 identical over 8 bases. This CDR3 is 14 amino acids long. The J segment lost 2 bases and the V segment lost 8 bases, leaving 5 bases of the junction unmatched. CDR1 is MDHEN and CDR2 is SYDVKM in the germline V gene. CDR3 sequence reads: CASARTGPYNEQFF. CDR3 nucleotide sequence: TGTGCCAGCGCAAGGACAGGGCCCTACAATGAGCAGTTCTTC. The full variable domain, with the rest looked up from reference TRBV28 and TRBJ2-1, is DVKVTQSSRYLVKRTGEKVFLECVQDMDHENMFWYRQDPGLGLRLIYFSYDVKMKEKGDIPEGYSVSREKKERFSLILESASTNQTSMYLCASARTGPYNEQFFGPGTRLTVL.

The CDR3 sequence: CASSSQVDTQYF. Here the CDR3 DNA reads TGTGCCAGCAGCTCCCAGGTAGATACGCAGTATTTT. The chain carries TRBV7-8 and TRBJ2-3; D is ambiguous. The V gene lost 4 bases and the J gene lost 5 bases, with 7 bases spanning the gap. The germline V gene has CDR1 SGHVS and CDR2 FQNEAQ. The CDR3 has 12 residues.

The gene calls are TRBV5-4 and TRBJ2-3, with D perhaps TRBD2 (6 bases). The germline V gene has CDR1 SGHNT and CDR2 YYREEE (reference sequence). Trimming removed 0 bases from V and 1 base from J, with 6 bases in between. The CDR3 runs 14 residues. In nucleotides, the CDR3 is TGTGCCAGCAGCTTGGGCGGGGGCACAGATACGCAGTATTTT. Protein product: CASSLGGGTDTQYF.

The rearrangement joins TRBV6-4 to TRBJ2-3, with 14 bases identical to TRBD2. Trimming at V came to 5 bases and at J to 5 bases, leaving 6 bases not matched to a gene. Germline values: CDR1 MRHNA, CDR2 SNTAGT. The CDR3 consists of 16 residues. The CDR3, as DNA: TGTGCCAGCAGTCGAGGACTAGCGGGAGGTGTAGATACGCAGTATTTT. This translates into CASSRGLAGGVDTQYF.

The chain has TRBV13 and TRBJ2-7, with D maybe TRBD2 (6 bases). This CDR3 has 15 residues. Germline assignment: CDR1 PRHDT and CDR2 FYEKMQ (reference sequence). Trimming removed 1 base from V and 3 bases from J, with 13 bases in between. The CDR3 loop is CASSLAGLANYEQYF. The CDR3 bases are TGTGCCAGCAGCTTAGCCGGGCTAGCGAACTACGAGCAGTACTTC. Full variable domain (missing parts from reference TRBV13 and TRBJ2-7): AAGVIQSPRHLIKEKRETATLKCYPIPRHDTVYWYQQGPGQDPQFLISFYEKMQSDKGSIPDRFSAQQFSDYHSELNMSSLELGDSALYFCASSLAGLANYEQYFGPGTRLTVT.

The CDR3 DNA follows: TGTGCCAGCAGCTTTTCCGGGACAGTAAACACCGGGGAGCTGTTTTTT. Translation gives CASSFSGTVNTGELFF. J is TRBJ2-2 and V is TRBV5-8, with 7 positions matching TRBD1. After removal of 2 bases from V and 2 bases from J, the junction contained 6 bases not matched to a gene. The germline gives CDR1 SGHTS, CDR2 YDEGEE. This CDR3 contains 16 residues. Complete variable domain (other parts from reference TRBV5-8 and TRBJ2-2): EAGVTQSPTHLIKTRGQQATLRCSPISGHTSVYWYQQALGLGLQFLLWYDEGEERNRGNFPPRFSGRQFPNYSSELNVNALELEDSALYLCASSFSGTVNTGELFFGEGSRLTVL.

This sequence joins TRBV5-1 and TRBJ2-7, with TRBD2 matching over 10 bases. After removal of 4 bases from V and 5 bases from J, the junction contained 6 bases not matched to a gene. The germline V gene has CDR1 SGHRS and CDR2 YFSETQ. The CDR3 is 14 residues long. CDR3 nucleotide sequence: TGCGCCAGCAGCGGGCTAGCGGGAGTCAACGAGCAGTACTTC. Protein sequence: CASSGLAGVNEQYF.

V and J are TRBV18 and TRBJ1-5, with 7 bases identical to TRBD1. This CDR3 comprises 14 residues. CDR1 is KGHSH, CDR2 LQKENI, per germline. Trimming cost V 2 bases and J 2 bases; bases outside gene matches: 0. The CDR3, as DNA: TGTGCCAGCTCACCAGGGACAGGCAATCAGCCCCAGCATTTT. Translating gives CASSPGTGNQPQHF.

CDR3 protein: CASSPVIPGEIEQPQHF. DNA of the CDR3: TGTGCCAGCAGCCCGGTGATACCAGGGGAGATAGAACAGCCCCAGCATTTT. The chain employs TRBV5-5 and TRBJ1-5, with a tentative D call TRBD1 (6 bases). Trimming removed 4 bases at V and 7 bases at J, with 24 bases between. The CDR3 is made up of 17 amino acids. Germline V lookup: CDR1 SGHKS, CDR2 YYEKEE (reference sequence). Based on the CDR3 plus reference TRBV5-5 and TRBJ1-5, the full variable domain is DAGVTQSPTHLIKTRGQQVTLRCSPISGHKSVSWYQQVLGQGPQFIFQYYEKEERGRGNFPDRFSARQFPNYSSELNVNALLLGDSALYLCASSPVIPGEIEQPQHFGDGTRLSIL.

The chain employs TRBV18 and TRBJ2-3, with a tentative D call TRBD2 (5 bases). The CDR3 is made up of 16 amino acids. CDR1 and CDR2 (germline): KGHSH, LQKENI. V was pared by 0 bases and J by 0 bases, with 10 bases between. CDR3 loop: CASSPPKRQSTDTQYF. Here the CDR3 DNA reads TGTGCCAGCTCACCACCGAAGCGGCAAAGCACAGATACGCAGTATTTT.

The V call is TRBV7-9, the J call TRBJ2-1; tentatively, D is TRBD2 (6 bases). CDR3 length: 12 amino acids. Germline lookup yields CDR1 SEHNR and CDR2 FQNEAQ (reference sequence). V lost 5 bases, J lost 10 bases, and 12 bases lay in between. The CDR3 region has the DNA TGTGCCAGCAGCCGGAGGGATGGGGAGCAGTTCTTC. Translating it yields CASSRRDGEQFF. The full variable domain, rest sourced from reference TRBV7-9 and TRBJ2-1, is DTGVSQNPRHKITKRGQNVTFRCDPISEHNRLYWYRQTLGQGPEFLTYFQNEAQLEKSRLLSDRFSAERPKGSFSTLEIQRTEQGDSAMYLCASSRRDGEQFFGPGTRLTVL.